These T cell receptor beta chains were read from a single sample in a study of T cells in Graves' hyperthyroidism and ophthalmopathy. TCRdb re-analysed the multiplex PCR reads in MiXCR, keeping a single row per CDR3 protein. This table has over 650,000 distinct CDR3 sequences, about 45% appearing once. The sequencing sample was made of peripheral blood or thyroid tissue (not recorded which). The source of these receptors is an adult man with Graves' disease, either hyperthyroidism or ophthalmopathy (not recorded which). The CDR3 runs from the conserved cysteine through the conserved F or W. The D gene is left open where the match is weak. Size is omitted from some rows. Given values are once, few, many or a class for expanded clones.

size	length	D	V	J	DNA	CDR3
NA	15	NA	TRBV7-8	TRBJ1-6	TGTGCCAGCAGACCCCCGGGTGCACCAAATTCACCCCTCCACTTT	CASRPPGAPNSPLHF
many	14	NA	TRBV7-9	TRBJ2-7	TGTGCCAGCAGCTTGAACGGCCTAACCTACGAGCAGTACTTC	CASSLNGLTYEQYF
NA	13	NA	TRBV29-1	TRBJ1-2	TGCAGCGTTGGGACTTACTCGAACTATGGCTACACCTTC	CSVGTYSNYGYTF
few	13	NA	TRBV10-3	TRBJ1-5	TGTGCCATCAGTTCACAGGGTTTCCAGCCCCAGCATTTT	CAISSQGFQPQHF
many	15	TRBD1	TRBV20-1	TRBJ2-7	TGCAGTGCCCAAGGACATGGACAGGGGTCCTACGAGCAGTACTTC	CSAQGHGQGSYEQYF
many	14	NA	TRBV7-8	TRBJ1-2	TGTGCCAGCAGCTTAGGTGTGGCTGAGTTCGACTACACCTTC	CASSLGVAEFDYTF
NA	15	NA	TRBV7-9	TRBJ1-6	TGTGCCAGCAGCTTCGCGGTGGTTGGAAATTCACCCCTCCACTTT	CASSFAVVGNSPLHF
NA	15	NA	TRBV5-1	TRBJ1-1	TGTGCCAGCAGCTTGACGGATCGGATGAACACTGAAGCTTTCTTT	CASSLTDRMNTEAFF
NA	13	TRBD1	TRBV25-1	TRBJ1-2	TGTGCCAGCAGACCCGACAGGGGTTATGGCTACACCTTC	CASRPDRGYGYTF
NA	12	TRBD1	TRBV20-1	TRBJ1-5	TGCAGTGCTCAGGGGGGTAATCAGCCCCAGCATTTT	CSAQGGNQPQHF
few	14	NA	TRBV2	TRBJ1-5	TGTGCCAGCAGTGGGCATCTTAGCAATCAGCCCCAGCATTTT	CASSGHLSNQPQHF
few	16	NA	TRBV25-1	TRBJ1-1	TGTGCCAGCAGTTCAGGACGGACCAGCATGAACACTGAAGCTTTCTTT	CASSSGRTSMNTEAFF
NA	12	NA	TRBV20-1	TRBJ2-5	TGCAGTGCTAAAACAGGGATCGAGACCCAGTACTTC	CSAKTGIETQYF
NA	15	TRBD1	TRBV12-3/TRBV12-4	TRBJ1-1	TGTGCCAGCAGTCCGAACAGGGGCAAGAACACTGAAGCTTTCTTT	CASSPNRGKNTEAFF
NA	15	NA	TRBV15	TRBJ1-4	TGTGCCACCAGCAGAGGTCCGGGCCTAGCTGGAAAACTGTTTTTT	CATSRGPGLAGKLFF
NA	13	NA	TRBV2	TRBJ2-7	TGTGCCAGCAGTGAGCTGGGGGCGGGCGAGCAGTACTTC	CASSELGAGEQYF
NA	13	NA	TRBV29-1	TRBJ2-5	TGCAGCAGTTACTCGCCTAGTAGCGAGACCCAGTACTTC	CSSYSPSSETQYF
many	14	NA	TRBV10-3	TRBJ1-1	TGTGCCACAGGAGCGCGGGGCGCGGGCACTGAAGCTTTCTTT	CATGARGAGTEAFF
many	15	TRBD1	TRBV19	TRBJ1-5	TGTGCCAGTAGTATGGGGGACAGGCCCTATCAGCCCCAGCATTTT	CASSMGDRPYQPQHF
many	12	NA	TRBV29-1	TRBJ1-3	TGCAGCGTTGAAGAAAACGGAAACACCATATATTTT	CSVEENGNTIYF
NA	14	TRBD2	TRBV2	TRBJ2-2	TGTGCCAGCATCTCTAGCGGGAACACCGGGGAGCTGTTTTTT	CASISSGNTGELFF
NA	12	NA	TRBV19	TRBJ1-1	TGTGCCAGTAACCACGGACGGGCTGAAGCTTTCTTT	CASNHGRAEAFF
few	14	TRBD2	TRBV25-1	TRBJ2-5	TGTGCCAGCAGTAAAACTAGCGGCCAAGAGACCCAGTACTTC	CASSKTSGQETQYF
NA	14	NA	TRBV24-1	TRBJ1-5	TGTGCCACCAGTAGGGGCCCGTACAATCAGCCCCAGCATTTT	CATSRGPYNQPQHF
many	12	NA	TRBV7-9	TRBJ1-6	TGTGCCAGCAGCCTAGCCCTGTCACCCCTCCACTTT	CASSLALSPLHF
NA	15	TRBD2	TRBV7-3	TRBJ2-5	TGTGCCAGCAGCCAAGAGGGCGGGAGACGGGAGACCCAGTACTTC	CASSQEGGRRETQYF
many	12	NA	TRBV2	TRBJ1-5	TGTGCCAGCAGGGACCGCAATCAGCCCCAGCATTTT	CASRDRNQPQHF
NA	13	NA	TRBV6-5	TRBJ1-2	TGTGCCAGCAAGCTCCTACAGGCCCGTGGCTACACCTTC	CASKLLQARGYTF
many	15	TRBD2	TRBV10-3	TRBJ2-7	TGTGCCATCAGTGCGGCGGGACTAGCGGGACCCGAGCAGTACTTC	CAISAAGLAGPEQYF
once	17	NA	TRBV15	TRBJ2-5	TGTGCCACCAGTGATCAGGGTTGGGAAGCAGGGGGGCAGACCCAGTACTTC	CATSDQGWEAGGQTQYF
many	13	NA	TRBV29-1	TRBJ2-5	TGCAGCGTTGAGCGGGTGGTCCAAGAGACCCAGTACTTC	CSVERVVQETQYF
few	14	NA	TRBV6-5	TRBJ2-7	TGTGCCAGCAGTGCCACACAGAGCTCCTACGAGCAGTACTTC	CASSATQSSYEQYF
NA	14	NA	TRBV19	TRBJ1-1	TGTGCCAGTAGTATAGGAGGAGGGAACACTGAAGCTTTCTTT	CASSIGGGNTEAFF
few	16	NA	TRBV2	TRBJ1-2	TGTGCCAGCAGTGCCCTCCAATCGGGGGGCGCCGATGGCTACACCTTC	CASSALQSGGADGYTF
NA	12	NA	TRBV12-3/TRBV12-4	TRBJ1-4	TGTGCCAGCAGTTTACAGCAGCGAAAACTGTTTTTT	CASSLQQRKLFF
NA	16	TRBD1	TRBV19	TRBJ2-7	TGTGCCAGTAGTCCCCGAGGGGGACAGGGGACCTACGAGCAGTACTTC	CASSPRGGQGTYEQYF
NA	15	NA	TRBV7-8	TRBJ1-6	TGTGCCAGCAGCGTTTCGGCCAAGGGGAATTCACCCCTCCACTTT	CASSVSAKGNSPLHF
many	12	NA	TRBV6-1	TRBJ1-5	TGTGCCAGCAACGAGGGCAATCAGCCCCAGCATTTT	CASNEGNQPQHF
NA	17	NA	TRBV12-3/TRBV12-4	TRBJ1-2	TGTGCCAGCAGTTATGGGCCAGAAAAAACAGGGCACTATGGCTACACCTTC	CASSYGPEKTGHYGYTF
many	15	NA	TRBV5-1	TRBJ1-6	TGCGCCAGCAGCTGGACCGGGACGGAGAATTCACCCCTCCACTTT	CASSWTGTENSPLHF
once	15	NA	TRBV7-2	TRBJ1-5	TGTGCCAGCAGCTTTGGTCCAGAGGGCAATCAGCCCCAGCATTTT	CASSFGPEGNQPQHF